The following is a TCR beta chain sequence with its context. Relative to the germline gene, one junction end is altered; a read error may explain this. This specimen belongs to a study of blood T cell repertoires in COVID-19. The wider study: T cells, B-cell-depleted T cells, or PBMCs provided the cDNA or gDNA that served as material.

Germline V lookup: CDR1 SGDLS, CDR2 YYNGEE. This CDR3 spans 14 amino acids. Generated by immunoSEQ multiplex PCR, the TCRdb table keeps only in-frame clones and is missing some. The sample carries around 280,000 clones, approximately 90% recorded once. Ages ranged from about 18 to 89 years, with residence in 20 to 30 US areas. Self-reported history from a screening survey and questionnaire set each donor's cohort. This chain uses TRBV9 with TRBJ2-7; 10 nucleotides align to TRBD2. Material for sequencing was PBMCs or T cells enriched from blood (not recorded which). This clonotype originated in a woman between 40 and 50 years old who had recovered from COVID-19. DNA of the CDR3: TGTGCCAGCAGCGTAGGGACTAGCGGATACGGGCAGTACTTC. It is translated as CASSVGTSGYGQYF.